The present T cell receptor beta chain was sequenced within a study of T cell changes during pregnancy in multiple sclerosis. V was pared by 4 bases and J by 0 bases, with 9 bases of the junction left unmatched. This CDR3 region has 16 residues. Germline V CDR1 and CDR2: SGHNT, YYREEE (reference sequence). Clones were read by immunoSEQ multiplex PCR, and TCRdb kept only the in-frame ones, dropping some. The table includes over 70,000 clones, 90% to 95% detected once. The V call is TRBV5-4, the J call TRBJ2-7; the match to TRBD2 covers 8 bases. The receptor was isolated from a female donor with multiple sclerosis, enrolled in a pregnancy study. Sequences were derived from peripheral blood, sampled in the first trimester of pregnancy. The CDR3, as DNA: TGTGCCAGCAGCCCCGTCGGAGCGGGGGCCTCCTACGAGCAGTACTTC. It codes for CASSPVGAGASYEQYF.